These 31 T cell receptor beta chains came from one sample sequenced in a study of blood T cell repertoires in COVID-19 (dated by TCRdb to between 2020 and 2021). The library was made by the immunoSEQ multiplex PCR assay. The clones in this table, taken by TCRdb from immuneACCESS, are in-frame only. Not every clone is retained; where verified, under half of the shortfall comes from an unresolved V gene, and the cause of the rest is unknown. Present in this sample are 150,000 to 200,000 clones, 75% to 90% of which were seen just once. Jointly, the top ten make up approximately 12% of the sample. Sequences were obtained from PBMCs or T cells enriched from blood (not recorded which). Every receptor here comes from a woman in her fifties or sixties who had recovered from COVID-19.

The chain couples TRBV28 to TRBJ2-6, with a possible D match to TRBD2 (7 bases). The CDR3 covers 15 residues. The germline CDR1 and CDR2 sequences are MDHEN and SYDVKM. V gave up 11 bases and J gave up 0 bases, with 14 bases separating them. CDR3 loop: CAGGAGVSGANVLTF. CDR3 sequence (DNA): TGTGCCGGGGGGGCCGGGGTCTCTGGGGCCAACGTCCTGACTTTC.

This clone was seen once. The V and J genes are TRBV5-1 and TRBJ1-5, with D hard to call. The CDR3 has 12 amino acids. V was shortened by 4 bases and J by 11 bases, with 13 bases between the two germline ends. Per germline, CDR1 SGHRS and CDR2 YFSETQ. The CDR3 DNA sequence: TGCGCCAGCAGCGACGGCGGGAGTGCCCAGCATTTT. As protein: CASSDGGSAQHF.

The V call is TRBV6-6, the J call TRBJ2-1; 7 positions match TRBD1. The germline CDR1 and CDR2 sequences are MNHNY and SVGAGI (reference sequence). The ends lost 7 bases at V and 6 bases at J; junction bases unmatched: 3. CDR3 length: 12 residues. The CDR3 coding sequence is TGTGCCAGCAAGAGACAGGGCAATGAGCAGTTCTTC. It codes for CASKRQGNEQFF.

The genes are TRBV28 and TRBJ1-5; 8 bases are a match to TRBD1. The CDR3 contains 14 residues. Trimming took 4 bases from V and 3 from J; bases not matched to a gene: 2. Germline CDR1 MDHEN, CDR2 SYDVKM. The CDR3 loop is CASSWTGTNQPQHF. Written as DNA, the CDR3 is TGTGCCAGCAGTTGGACAGGGACCAATCAGCCCCAGCATTTT.

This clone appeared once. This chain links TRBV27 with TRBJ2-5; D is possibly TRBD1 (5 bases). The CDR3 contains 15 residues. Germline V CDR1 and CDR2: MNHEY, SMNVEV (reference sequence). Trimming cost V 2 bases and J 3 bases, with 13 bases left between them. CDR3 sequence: CASSLILGREETQYF. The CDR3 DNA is TGTGCCAGCAGTTTAATCCTGGGCAGGGAAGAGACCCAGTACTTC.

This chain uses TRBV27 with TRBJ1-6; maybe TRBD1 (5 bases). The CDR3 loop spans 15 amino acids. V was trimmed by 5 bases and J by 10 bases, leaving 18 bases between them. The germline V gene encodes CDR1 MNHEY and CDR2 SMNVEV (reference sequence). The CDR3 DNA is TGTGCCAGCAGTCCCCGTCCAGGGTACGGATCACCCCTCCACTTT. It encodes CASSPRPGYGSPLHF.

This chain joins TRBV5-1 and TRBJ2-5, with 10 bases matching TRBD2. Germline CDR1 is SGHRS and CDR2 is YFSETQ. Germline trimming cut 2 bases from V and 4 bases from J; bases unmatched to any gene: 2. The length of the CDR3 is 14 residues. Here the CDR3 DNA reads TGCGCCAGCAGCTTAGGACTAGCGGTAGAGACCCAGTACTTC. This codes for CASSLGLAVETQYF.

Here the CDR3 DNA reads TGTGCCAGCAGTTTAAGCGGGGGCAGGGTGAACACTGAAGCTTTCTTT. This sequence encodes CASSLSGGRVNTEAFF. The chain carries TRBV27 and TRBJ1-1; a weak D match, TRBD1 (6 bases). Germline loops: CDR1 MNHEY, CDR2 SMNVEV (reference sequence). Trimming left V 2 bases short and J 0 bases short, with 13 bases between. The CDR3 contains 16 residues.

The CDR3 region is CSARLGLEQFF. CDR3 sequence (DNA): TGCAGTGCCCGGCTAGGACTTGAGCAGTTCTTC. This rearrangement joins TRBV20-1 to TRBJ2-1; TRBD2 is a possible D gene (5 bases). Germline values: CDR1 DFQATT, CDR2 SNEGSKA (reference sequence). CDR3 size: 11 residues. Trimming took off 6 bases at V and 9 bases at J, with 12 bases between the two ends.

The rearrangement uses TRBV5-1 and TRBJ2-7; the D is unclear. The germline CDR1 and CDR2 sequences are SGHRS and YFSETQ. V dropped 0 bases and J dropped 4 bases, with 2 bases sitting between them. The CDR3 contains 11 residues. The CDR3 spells CASSLAYEQYF. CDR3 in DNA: TGCGCCAGCAGCTTGGCTTACGAGCAGTACTTC.

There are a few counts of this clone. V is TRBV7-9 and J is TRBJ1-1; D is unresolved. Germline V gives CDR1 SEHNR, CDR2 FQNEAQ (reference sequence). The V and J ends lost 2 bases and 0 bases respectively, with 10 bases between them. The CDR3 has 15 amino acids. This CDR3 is CASSLSTVLNTEAFF. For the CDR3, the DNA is TGTGCCAGCAGCTTATCCACAGTACTGAACACTGAAGCTTTCTTT. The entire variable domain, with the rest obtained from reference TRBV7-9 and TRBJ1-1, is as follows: DTGVSQNPRHKITKRGQNVTFRCDPISEHNRLYWYRQTLGQGPEFLTYFQNEAQLEKSRLLSDRFSAERPKGSFSTLEIQRTEQGDSAMYLCASSLSTVLNTEAFFGQGTRLTVV.

The CDR3 region is CAISRDNYGYTF. Written as DNA, the CDR3 is TGTGCCATAAGCCGGGATAACTATGGCTACACCTTC. The chain employs TRBV12-3 or TRBV12-4 and TRBJ1-2; no reliable D call. The CDR3 covers 12 residues. V was clipped by 10 bases and J by 1 base, with 10 bases between them.

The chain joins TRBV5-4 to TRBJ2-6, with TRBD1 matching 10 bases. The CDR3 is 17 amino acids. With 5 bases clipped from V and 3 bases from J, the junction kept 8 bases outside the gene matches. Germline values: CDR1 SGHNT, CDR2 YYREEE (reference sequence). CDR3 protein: CASSVGTGERGANVLTF. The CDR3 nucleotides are TGTGCCAGCAGTGTGGGGACAGGGGAACGTGGGGCCAACGTCCTGACTTTC.

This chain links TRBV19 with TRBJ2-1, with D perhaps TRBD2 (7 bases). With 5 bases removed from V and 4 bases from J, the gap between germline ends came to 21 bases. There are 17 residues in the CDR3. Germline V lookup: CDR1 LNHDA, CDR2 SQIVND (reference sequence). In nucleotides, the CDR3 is TGTGCCAGTAGTGGACCGGGGGGACAATGGAGTTACAATGAGCAGTTCTTC. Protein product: CASSGPGGQWSYNEQFF.

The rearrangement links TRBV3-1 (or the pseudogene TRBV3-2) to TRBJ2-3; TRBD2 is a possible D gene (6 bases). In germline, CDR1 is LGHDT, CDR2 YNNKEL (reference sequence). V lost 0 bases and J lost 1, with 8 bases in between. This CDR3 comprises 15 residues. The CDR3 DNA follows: TGTGCCAGCAGCCAAGATCCTAGCGGCACAGATACGCAGTATTTT. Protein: CASSQDPSGTDTQYF.

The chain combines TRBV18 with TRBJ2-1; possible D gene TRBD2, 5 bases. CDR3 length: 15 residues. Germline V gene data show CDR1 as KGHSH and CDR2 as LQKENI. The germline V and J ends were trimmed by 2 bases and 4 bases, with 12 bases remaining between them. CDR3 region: CASSPGWAGYNEQFF. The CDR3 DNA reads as TGTGCCAGCTCACCAGGGTGGGCGGGTTACAATGAGCAGTTCTTC.

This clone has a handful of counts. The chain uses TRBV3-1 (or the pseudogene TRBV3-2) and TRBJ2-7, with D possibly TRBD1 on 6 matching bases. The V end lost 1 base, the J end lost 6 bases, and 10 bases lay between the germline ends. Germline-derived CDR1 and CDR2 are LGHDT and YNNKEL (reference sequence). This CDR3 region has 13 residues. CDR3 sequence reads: CASSQGVGAEQYF. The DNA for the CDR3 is TGTGCCAGCAGCCAAGGCGTGGGGGCCGAGCAGTACTTC.

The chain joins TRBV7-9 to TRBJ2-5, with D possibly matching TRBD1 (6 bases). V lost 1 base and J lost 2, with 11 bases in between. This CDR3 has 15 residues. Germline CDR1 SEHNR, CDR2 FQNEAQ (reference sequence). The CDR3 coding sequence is TGTGCCAGCAGCTTAGGGACAGTTACACAAGAGACCCAGTACTTC. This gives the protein CASSLGTVTQETQYF.

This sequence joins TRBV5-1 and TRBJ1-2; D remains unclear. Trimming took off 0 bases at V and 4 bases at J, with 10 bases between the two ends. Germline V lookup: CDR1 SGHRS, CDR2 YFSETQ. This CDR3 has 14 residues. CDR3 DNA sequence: TGCGCCAGCAGCTTGGCCGGGGAGGGCTATGGCTACACCTTC. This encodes CASSLAGEGYGYTF.

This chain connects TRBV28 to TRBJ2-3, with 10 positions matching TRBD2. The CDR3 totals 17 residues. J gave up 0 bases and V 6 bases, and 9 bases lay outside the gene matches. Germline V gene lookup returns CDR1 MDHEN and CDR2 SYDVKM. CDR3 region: CASSTRTSGRSTDTQYF. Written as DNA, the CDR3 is TGTGCCAGCAGCACCAGGACTAGCGGACGCAGCACAGATACGCAGTATTTT. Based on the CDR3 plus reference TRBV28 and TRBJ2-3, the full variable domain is DVKVTQSSRYLVKRTGEKVFLECVQDMDHENMFWYRQDPGLGLRLIYFSYDVKMKEKGDIPEGYSVSREKKERFSLILESASTNQTSMYLCASSTRTSGRSTDTQYFGPGTRLTVL.

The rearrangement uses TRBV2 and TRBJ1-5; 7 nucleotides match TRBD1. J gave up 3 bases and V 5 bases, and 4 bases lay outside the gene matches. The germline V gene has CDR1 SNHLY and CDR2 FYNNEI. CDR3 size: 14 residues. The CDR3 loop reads CASSLTGPNQPQHF. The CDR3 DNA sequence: TGTGCCAGCAGTTTGACAGGGCCCAATCAGCCCCAGCATTTT.

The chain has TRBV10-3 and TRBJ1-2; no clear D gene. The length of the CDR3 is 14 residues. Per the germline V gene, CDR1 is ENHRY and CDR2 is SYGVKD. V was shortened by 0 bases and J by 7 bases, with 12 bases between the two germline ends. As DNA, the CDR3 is TGTGCCATCAGTGAGTCGGTATTCGAGCCTGGCTACACCTTC. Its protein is CAISESVFEPGYTF.

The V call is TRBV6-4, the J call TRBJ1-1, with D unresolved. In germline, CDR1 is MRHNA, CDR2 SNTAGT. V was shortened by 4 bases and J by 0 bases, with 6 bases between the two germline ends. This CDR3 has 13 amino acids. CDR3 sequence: CASSVSVNTEAFF. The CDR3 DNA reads TGTGCCAGCAGTGTTAGCGTGAACACTGAAGCTTTCTTT.

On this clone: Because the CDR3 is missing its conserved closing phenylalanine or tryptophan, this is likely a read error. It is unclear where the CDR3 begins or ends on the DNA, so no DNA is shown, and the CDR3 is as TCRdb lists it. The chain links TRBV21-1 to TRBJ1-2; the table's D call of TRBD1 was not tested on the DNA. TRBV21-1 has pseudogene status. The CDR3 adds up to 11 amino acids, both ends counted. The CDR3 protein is CASSKVGGLGR.

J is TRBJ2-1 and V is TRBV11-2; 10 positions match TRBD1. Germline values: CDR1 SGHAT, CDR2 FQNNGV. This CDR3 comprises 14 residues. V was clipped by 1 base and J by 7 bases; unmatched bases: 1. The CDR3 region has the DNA TGTGCCAGCAGCTTAGGGACAGGGGGGAATGAGCAGTTCTTC. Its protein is CASSLGTGGNEQFF.

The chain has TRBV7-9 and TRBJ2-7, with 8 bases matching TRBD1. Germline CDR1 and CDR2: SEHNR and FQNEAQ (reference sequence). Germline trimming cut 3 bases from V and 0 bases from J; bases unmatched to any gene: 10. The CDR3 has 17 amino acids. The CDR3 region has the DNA TGTGCCAGCAGCTTGCTTGGGGGGACAGGCCTCTCCTACGAGCAGTACTTC. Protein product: CASSLLGGTGLSYEQYF.

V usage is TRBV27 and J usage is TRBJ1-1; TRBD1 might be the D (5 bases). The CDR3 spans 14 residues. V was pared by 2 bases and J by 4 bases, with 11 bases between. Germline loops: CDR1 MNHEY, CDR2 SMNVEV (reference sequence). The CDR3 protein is CASSLAGPITEAFF. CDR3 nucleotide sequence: TGTGCCAGCAGTTTAGCAGGGCCAATCACTGAAGCTTTCTTT.

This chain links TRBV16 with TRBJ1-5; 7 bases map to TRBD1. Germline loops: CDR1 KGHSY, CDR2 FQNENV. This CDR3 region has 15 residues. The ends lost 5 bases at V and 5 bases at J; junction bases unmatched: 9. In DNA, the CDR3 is TGTGCCAGCAGCGCTACCCACAGGGGACATCAGCCCCAGCATTTT. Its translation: CASSATHRGHQPQHF. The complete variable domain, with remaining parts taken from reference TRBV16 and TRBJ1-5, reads GEEVAQTPKHLVRGEGQKAKLYCAPIKGHSYVFWYQQVLKNEFKFLISFQNENVFDETGMPKERFSAKCLPNSPCSLEIQATKLEDSAVYFCASSATHRGHQPQHFGDGTRLSIL.

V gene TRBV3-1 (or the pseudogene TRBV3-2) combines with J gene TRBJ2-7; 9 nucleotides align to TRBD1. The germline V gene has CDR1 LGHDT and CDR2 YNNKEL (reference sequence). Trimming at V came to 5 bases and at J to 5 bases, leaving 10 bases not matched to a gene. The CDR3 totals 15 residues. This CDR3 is CASSYPGQGINEQYF. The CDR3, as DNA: TGTGCCAGCAGCTACCCGGGACAGGGCATCAACGAGCAGTACTTC.

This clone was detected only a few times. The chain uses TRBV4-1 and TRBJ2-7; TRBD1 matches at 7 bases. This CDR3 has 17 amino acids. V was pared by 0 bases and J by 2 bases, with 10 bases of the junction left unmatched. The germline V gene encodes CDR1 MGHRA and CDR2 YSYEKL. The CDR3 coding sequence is TGCGCCAGCAGCCAAGATCCCCGGACAGGCCTACCCTACGAGCAGTACTTC. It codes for CASSQDPRTGLPYEQYF.

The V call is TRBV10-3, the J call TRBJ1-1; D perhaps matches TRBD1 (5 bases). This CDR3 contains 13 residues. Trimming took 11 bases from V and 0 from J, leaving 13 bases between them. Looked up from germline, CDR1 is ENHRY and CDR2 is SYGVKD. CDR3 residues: CASAGGMNTEAFF. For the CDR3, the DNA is TGTGCCTCCGCCGGGGGGATGAACACTGAAGCTTTCTTT.